Included here is one TCR beta chain sequence, with context. V lost 6 bases, J lost 0 bases, and 9 bases stayed unmatched. The CDR3 length is 16 residues. Germline V gene sequence: CDR1 SGHNT, CDR2 YENEEA. The sample is drawn from a study of shared clonotypes between healthy human individuals. Profiling relied on immunoSEQ multiplex PCR, and the TCRdb table lists in-frame clones only, not all of them. The table includes 2 million to 2.5 million clones, approximately 95% detected once. This receptor was taken from a man aged 18 to 30 in good health. Some clones in this sample may be carry-over from other donors' samples. Sequencing was performed on naive CD4+ T cells from PBMCs. Subset: CD45RA+ positively selected. The V and J genes are TRBV11-3 and TRBJ2-3, with 7 bases lining up with TRBD2. The CDR3 sequence: CASSLGRESSTDTQYF. The CDR3 region has the DNA TGTGCCAGCAGTCTCGGGCGGGAGTCCAGCACAGATACGCAGTATTTT.